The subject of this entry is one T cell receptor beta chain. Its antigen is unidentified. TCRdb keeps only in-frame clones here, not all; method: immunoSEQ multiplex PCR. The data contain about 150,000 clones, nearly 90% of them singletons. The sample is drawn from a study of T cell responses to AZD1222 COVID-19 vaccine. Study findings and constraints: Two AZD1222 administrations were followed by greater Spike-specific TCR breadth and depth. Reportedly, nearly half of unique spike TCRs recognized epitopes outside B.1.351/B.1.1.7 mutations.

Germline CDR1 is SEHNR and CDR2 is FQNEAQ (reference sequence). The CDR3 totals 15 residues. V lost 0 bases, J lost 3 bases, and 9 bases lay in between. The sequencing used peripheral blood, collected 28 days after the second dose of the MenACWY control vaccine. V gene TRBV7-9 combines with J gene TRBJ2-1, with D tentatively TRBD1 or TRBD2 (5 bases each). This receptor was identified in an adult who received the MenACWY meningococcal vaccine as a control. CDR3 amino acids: CASSLAGRLYNEQFF. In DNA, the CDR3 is TGTGCCAGCAGCTTAGCGGGACGCCTCTACAATGAGCAGTTCTTC. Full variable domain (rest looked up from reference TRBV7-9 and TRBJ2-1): DTGVSQNPRHKITKRGQNVTFRCDPISEHNRLYWYRQTLGQGPEFLTYFQNEAQLEKSRLLSDRFSAERPKGSFSTLEIQRTEQGDSAMYLCASSLAGRLYNEQFFGPGTRLTVL.